The 15 T cell receptor beta chains below all came from one sample that was sequenced in a study of blood T cell repertoires in COVID-19 (TCRdb year 2020). Receptor amplification or capture employed the immunoSEQ multiplex PCR assay. TCRdb carries this immuneACCESS record with in-frame sequences only. Its versions omit some clonotypes, under half of them owing to an unresolved V gene in the studies checked, with the rest unexplained. This sample gives 50,000 to 65,000 clones in total; around 83% of them show up just once. Together, the top ten hold 6% to 6.5% of the sample. The sequenced sample was peripheral blood. The receptors here all came from a human donor in a cohort sampled during active COVID-19.

V gene TRBV27 combines with J gene TRBJ2-5, with 7 bases fitting TRBD2. The CDR3 totals 15 residues. Germline assignment: CDR1 MNHEY and CDR2 SMNVEV (reference sequence). V lost 3 bases to trimming and J lost 1 base; unmatched junction nucleotides: 5. Here the CDR3 DNA reads TGTGCCAGCAGTTTGGTGGGGGGGATCCAAGAGACCCAGTACTTC. It is translated as CASSLVGGIQETQYF.

This clone was seen a single time. The chain has TRBV6-1 and TRBJ1-5; no clear D gene. The CDR3 totals 15 residues. Germline V gene lookup returns CDR1 MNHNS and CDR2 SASEGT. Trimming shortened V by 1 base and J by 1 base, and 8 bases separated the two germline ends. The CDR3 DNA reads as TGTGCCAGCAGTGAAGTCCCTAGGAGCAATCAGCCCCAGCATTTT. Translation: CASSEVPRSNQPQHF.

The V and J genes are TRBV18 and TRBJ2-7; 11 nucleotides align to TRBD1. The ends lost 1 base at V and 2 bases at J; junction bases unmatched: 4. The CDR3 has 16 amino acids. CDR1 KGHSH and CDR2 LQKENI come from the germline V gene. The CDR3 bases are TGTGCCAGCTCACCACGGGGGACAGGGGGGGCCTACGAGCAGTACTTC. Amino acids: CASSPRGTGGAYEQYF.

This clone was recorded only once. This rearrangement joins TRBV6-2 or TRBV6-3 to TRBJ1-2, with D possibly TRBD1 on 5 matching bases. CDR1 is MNHEY and CDR2 is SVGEGT in the germline V gene. The CDR3 totals 13 residues. Trimming took off 5 bases at V and 2 bases at J, with 9 bases between the two ends. The CDR3 bases are TGTGCCAGCAGTGGGGGGACGAACTATGGCTACACCTTC. Translated, it gives CASSGGTNYGYTF.

The rearrangement links TRBV18 to TRBJ2-1, with 7 bases lining up with TRBD2. The CDR3 is made up of 15 amino acids. The V and J ends lost 4 bases and 8 bases, in that order; junction bases with no gene match: 11. Germline CDR1 reads KGHSH; CDR2 reads LQKENI. CDR3: CASSLQRGTTHEQFF. CDR3 DNA sequence: TGTGCCAGCTCACTTCAGCGGGGAACTACCCATGAGCAGTTCTTC.

The V call is TRBV12-3 or TRBV12-4, the J call TRBJ2-1, with 8 bases identical to TRBD2. J gave up 12 bases and V 7 bases, and 5 bases lay outside the gene matches. The CDR3 is 11 residues long. In DNA form, the CDR3 reads TGTGCCAGCACCACCAGCGGGGGGCAGTTCTTC. Its translation: CASTTSGGQFF.

The chain recombines TRBV3-1 (or the pseudogene TRBV3-2) with TRBJ1-4; 8 bases line up with TRBD1. Looked up from germline, CDR1 is LGHDT and CDR2 is YNNKEL (reference sequence). The CDR3 has 19 residues. Trimming cost V 3 bases and J 13 bases; bases outside gene matches: 25. Here the CDR3 reads CASSHDRGRDEKLFSRLFF. In DNA form, the CDR3 reads TGTGCCAGCAGCCATGACAGGGGTAGGGATGAAAAACTGTTTTCGCGACTGTTTTTT.

This chain joins TRBV4-2 and TRBJ2-3, with 7 positions matching TRBD2. Germline loops: CDR1 LGHNA, CDR2 YNFKEQ. This CDR3 spans 17 amino acids. V dropped 2 bases and J dropped 0; count of bases not matched to a gene: 8. The CDR3 DNA is TGTGCCAGCAGCCAATTTCCGAACGGGGGGAGCACAGATACGCAGTATTTT. Protein product: CASSQFPNGGSTDTQYF.

The chain carries TRBV7-8 and TRBJ2-3; TRBD2 matches at 8 bases. CDR1 and CDR2 from the germline V gene are SGHVS and FQNEAQ. The CDR3 is 16 residues long. V gave up 1 base and J gave up 0 bases; unmatched junction bases: 3. The CDR3 nucleotides read TGTGCCAGCAGCTTAGTCCTAGCGGGTAGCACAGATACGCAGTATTTT. Its protein is CASSLVLAGSTDTQYF.

V is TRBV5-1 and J is TRBJ2-5, with 8 bases fitting TRBD2. Per germline, CDR1 SGHRS and CDR2 YFSETQ. The trim removed 3 bases at V and 5 bases at J, leaving 3 bases unmatched. This CDR3 is 13 amino acids long. CDR3 coding DNA: TGCGCCAGCAGCTCAAGCGGGAGCGAGACCCAGTACTTC. Translated: CASSSSGSETQYF.

In DNA, the CDR3 is TGTGCCAGCAGCTCCCCGGGACAGGGGGCAACAGATACGCAGTATTTT. Its protein product is CASSSPGQGATDTQYF. This chain uses TRBV5-4 with TRBJ2-3; 12 nucleotides agree with TRBD1. Germline V gives CDR1 SGHNT, CDR2 YYREEE (reference sequence). This CDR3 has 16 amino acids. V gave up 3 bases and J gave up 3 bases; unmatched junction bases: 5.

The rearrangement links TRBV28 to TRBJ2-3, with 11 bases lining up with TRBD2. The CDR3 contains 15 residues. The germline gives CDR1 MDHEN, CDR2 SYDVKM. After removal of 7 bases from V and 4 bases from J, the junction contained 7 bases not matched to a gene. The CDR3, as DNA: TGTGCCAGCATTACTAGCGGGAGAGGGGCAGATACGCAGTATTTT. This codes for CASITSGRGADTQYF.

This chain connects TRBV28 to TRBJ2-7; 10 bases match TRBD2. Germline CDR1 MDHEN, CDR2 SYDVKM. The CDR3 is 16 residues long. V was pared by 1 base and J by 4 bases, with 7 bases of the junction left unmatched. CDR3 DNA: TGTGCCAGCAGTTTATATGTAGCGGGGGGTGTATACGAGCAGTACTTC. Translating gives CASSLYVAGGVYEQYF. Full variable domain (rest looked up from reference TRBV28 and TRBJ2-7): DVKVTQSSRYLVKRTGEKVFLECVQDMDHENMFWYRQDPGLGLRLIYFSYDVKMKEKGDIPEGYSVSREKKERFSLILESASTNQTSMYLCASSLYVAGGVYEQYFGPGTRLTVT.

This clone was counted a single time. The V call is TRBV4-2, the J call TRBJ2-3, with 14 positions matching TRBD2. The CDR3 extends over 18 amino acids. V lost 0 bases and J lost 9; bases outside the gene matches: 11. Germline assignment: CDR1 LGHNA and CDR2 YNFKEQ. The CDR3 loop reads CASSQEPQTSGRVRTQYF. The DNA of the CDR3 is TGTGCCAGCAGCCAAGAACCCCAGACTAGCGGGAGGGTTAGGACGCAGTATTTT.

V and J are TRBV10-2 and TRBJ1-3; D might be TRBD1 (5 bases). Per the germline V gene, CDR1 is WSHSY and CDR2 is SAAADI. V was shortened by 10 bases and J by 0 bases, with 19 bases between the two germline ends. CDR3 size: 16 residues. The CDR3 DNA follows: TGCGCCACCTCTCCCCAGGGAGGTCGCTCTGGAAACACCATATATTTT. It is translated as CATSPQGGRSGNTIYF.